This T cell receptor (beta chain) was sequenced during a study of T cells in Graves' hyperthyroidism and ophthalmopathy. General study points: Ophthalmopathy and stable hyperthyroidism were told apart by a 13 V-J model.

RNA transcripts provided the source from which TCR beta CDR3 regions were amplified. The HTBI primer set was used in a first-round RT-PCR of the TCR CDR3. Via MiXCR, TCRdb re-called the multiplex PCR reads, giving one row per CDR3 protein. Of hundreds of thousands of distinct CDR3 sequences listed, approximately 42% were seen once; the top ten hold approximately 7.2%. To note about this clonotype: Its antigen remains unknown.

Sequenced: peripheral blood or thyroid tissue (not recorded which). The receptor was derived from an adult man with Graves' disease, either hyperthyroidism or ophthalmopathy (not recorded which).

The CDR3 sequence: CSANTGVNQPQHF. The CDR3 DNA reads TGCAGTGCTAACACAGGGGTCAATCAGCCCCAGCATTTT. V usage is TRBV20-1 and J usage is TRBJ1-5; 7 positions match TRBD1. CDR3 length equals 13 residues. Trimming cost V 4 bases and J 3 bases; bases outside gene matches: 3. In germline, CDR1 is DFQATT, CDR2 SNEGSKA (reference sequence).